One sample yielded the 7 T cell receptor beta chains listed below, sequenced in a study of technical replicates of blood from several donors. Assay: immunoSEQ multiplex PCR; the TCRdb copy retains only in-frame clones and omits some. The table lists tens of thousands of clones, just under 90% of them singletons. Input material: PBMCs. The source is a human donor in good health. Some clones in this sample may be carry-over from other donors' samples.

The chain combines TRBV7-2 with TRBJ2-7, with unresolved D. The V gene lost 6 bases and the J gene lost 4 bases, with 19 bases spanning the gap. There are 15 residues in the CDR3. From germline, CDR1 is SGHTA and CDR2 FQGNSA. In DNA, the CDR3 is TGTGCCAGCAGTCCGTTCGCCCGGGTTATATACGAGCAGTACTTC. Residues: CASSPFARVIYEQYF.

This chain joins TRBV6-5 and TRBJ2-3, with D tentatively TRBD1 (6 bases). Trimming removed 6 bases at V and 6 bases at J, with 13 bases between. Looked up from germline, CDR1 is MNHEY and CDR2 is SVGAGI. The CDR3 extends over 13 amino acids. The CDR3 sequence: CASRKQGVDTQYF. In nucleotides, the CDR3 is TGTGCCAGCAGAAAACAGGGTGTTGATACGCAGTATTTT.

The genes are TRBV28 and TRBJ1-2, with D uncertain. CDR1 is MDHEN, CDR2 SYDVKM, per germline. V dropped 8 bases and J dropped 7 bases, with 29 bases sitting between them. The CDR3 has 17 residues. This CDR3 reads CASSMRGQAPLNFGYTF. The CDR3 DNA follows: TGTGCCAGCTCTATGCGCGGGCAGGCTCCTCTAAATTTTGGCTACACCTTC.

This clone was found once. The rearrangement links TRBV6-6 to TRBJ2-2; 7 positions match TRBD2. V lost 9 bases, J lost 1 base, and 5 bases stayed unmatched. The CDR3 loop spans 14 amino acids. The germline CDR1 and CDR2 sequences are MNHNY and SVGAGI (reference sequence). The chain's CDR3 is CASKGGGNTGELFF. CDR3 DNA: TGTGCCAGTAAAGGCGGGGGGAACACCGGGGAGCTGTTTTTT.

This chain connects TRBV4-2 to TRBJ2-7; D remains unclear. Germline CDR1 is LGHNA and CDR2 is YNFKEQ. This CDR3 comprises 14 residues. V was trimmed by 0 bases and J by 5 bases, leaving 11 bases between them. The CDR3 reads CASSQDRSTHEQYF. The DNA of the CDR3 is TGTGCCAGCAGCCAAGACCGCAGTACCCACGAGCAGTACTTC.

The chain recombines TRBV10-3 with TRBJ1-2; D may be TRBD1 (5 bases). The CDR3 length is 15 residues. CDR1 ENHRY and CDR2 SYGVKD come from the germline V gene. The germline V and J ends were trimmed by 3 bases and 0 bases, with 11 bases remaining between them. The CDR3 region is CAISDRAVANYGYTF. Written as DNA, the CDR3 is TGTGCCATCAGTGACAGGGCAGTAGCTAACTATGGCTACACCTTC.

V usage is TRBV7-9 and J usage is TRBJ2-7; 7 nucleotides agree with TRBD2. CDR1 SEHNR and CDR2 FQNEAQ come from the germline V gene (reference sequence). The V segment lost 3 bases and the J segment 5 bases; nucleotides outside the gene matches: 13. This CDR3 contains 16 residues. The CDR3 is CASSFSWGGTLHEQYF. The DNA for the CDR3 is TGTGCCAGCAGCTTTAGCTGGGGGGGAACTCTCCACGAGCAGTACTTC.